The following is a T cell receptor beta chain sequence with its context. Its antigen is still unknown. There are no base qualities to consult, and no much larger clone falls within one base. The sample belongs to a study of blood T cells in healthy people across ages (dated by TCRdb to the mid-2010s). In terms of the full investigation: In model experiments, template switching captured roughly one uniquely barcoded TCR beta cDNA molecule for every two T cells. The donors were divided into four age groups: young (average approximately 17 years), middle-aged (around 41), aged (about 62) and long-lived (nearly 85). Using the same blood draw, the study looked at two additional independent replicas of 1 million unique cDNA reads for two donors, one aged 18 to 30 and the other aged 80 or older. To track age-related changes in TCR beta repertoire diversity, the study relied on deep sequencing normalized with unique cDNA molecular identifiers. What the work shows at the level of the full study, not this receptor alone: Observed TCR beta diversity correlated strongly with the percentage of naive T cells measured by flow cytometry. Total diversity estimates from one million sequenced T cells were considered lower bounds and underestimates. As age increased, observed TCR beta diversity per million T cells dropped in a roughly linear way, and a significant reduction was already evident by age around 41. Compared with the aged group, more naive CD4+ T cells, fewer expanded clones and increased TCR diversity were shown by the long-lived group, suggesting age selection. Because profiling used bulk unsorted PBMCs, naive and antigen-experienced compartments could not be compared conclusively. Because donor CMV infection status was unknown, age-related changes in expanded clonotypes were potentially confounded.

Library creation used 5' RACE. TCRdb records Illumina HiSeq 2500 as the sequencer. A second 7 to 11 cycle PCR used a sample-barcoded 5' primer and a J-beta primer mix. A template-switch 5' adaptor carrying 12 random nucleotides introduced a unique molecular identifier onto each TCR beta cDNA molecule. Each sample yielded at least 2.5 million CDR3-containing paired-end reads. First-strand cDNA synthesis was performed from all RNA using the Mint cDNA synthesis kit, with priming by a TRBC-specific oligonucleotide. After uracil-DNA glycosylase treatment, a first 18-cycle PCR used universal primers M1SS and BC2_uni_R on all cDNA. Per the source publication's procedure: Each sample was normalized by randomly selecting 1 million high-quality reads, each carrying a distinct molecular identifier. Reads with shared molecular identifiers were discarded instead of being binned into consensus sequences. MiTCR, with a Q25 quality threshold and the strictest error-elimination algorithm, was used for CDR3 identification, clonotype clustering and error correction. A nonparametric unseen species model using Euler transformation provided a lower-bound estimate of total TCR beta diversity. In-frame beta chains were kept once TCRdb had trimmed the public reads at Q25 with fastp and called clones with MiXCR. Rows are combined by CDR3 protein, so each entry shows the most common genes and DNA. TCRdb assigned the V and J calls; the authors' analysis was not used. The sample table holds hundreds of thousands of distinct CDR3 sequences, of which approximately 25% were seen once. 9% to 9.5% of the sample is held by the ten biggest clonotypes.

Donors were a few dozen systemically healthy Caucasian individuals from Russia aged roughly 6 to 95 years. About 10 milliliters of peripheral blood were drawn from each donor into EDTA-treated Vacutainer tubes. Ficoll-Paque density-gradient centrifugation was used to isolate PBMCs, with at least 7 million per sample. Trizol reagent was used to extract total RNA from the PBMCs, yielding at least 5.5 micrograms per sample. Naive CD45RAhigh/CD27high T cell percentages were measured by flow cytometry on a PBMC aliquot from every donor. These same records also appear under a second study, on T cells of mothers and their children. The second investigation adds: Donors were nine systemically healthy Caucasian individuals: three mothers and their six children. cDNA synthesis consumed the entire amount of extracted RNA, loaded at roughly 1.5 ug RNA in each 15 ul reaction. Sample barcodes and 2-4 random nucleotides were added via the M1S primer in the second PCR. More than 8 million TCR beta CDR3 reads were obtained from each mother, and about 3 million reads were obtained from each child. TCR recombination output is similarly shaped by thymic selection in related and unrelated pairs, with a minor effect exerted by inherited differences. Related mother-child pairs always showed normalized repertoire overlap that was slightly higher than in unrelated mother-child pairs, though the difference was never significant. No persistent microchimeric T cell clones were detected, at a sensitivity of roughly 100 clones per million clonotypes. Deep NGS was used in the study to compare the TCR beta repertoires of mothers and children and to look for features that separate related mother-child pairs from unrelated individuals. On average, the children were approximately 11 +/- 4 years old, while the mothers were around 42 +/- 4 years old. After adapter ligation was performed with NEBNext reagents, the libraries were sequenced on an Illumina HiSeq 2000 with 100+100 nt paired-end reads. To prevent cross-contamination, the mother and child libraries were prepared a month apart and were sequenced in separate runs. Each donor had between about 450,000 and 2,100,000 distinct TCR beta clonotypes identified. Naive TCR beta clonotypes were estimated from low-frequency clonotypes matched to each donor's FACS-determined naive share, without sorting.

The sequence derives from a boy between 10 and 17 years old in good health. Material for sequencing was blood.

The DNA reads TGTGCCAGCAGCTCGACCGGGACAGCACCTTTAGCCAAAAACATTCAGTACTTC. This sequence encodes CASSSTGTAPLAKNIQYF. The rearrangement joined TRBV7-6 to TRBJ2-4, and 7 bases in between align with TRBD1. Germline trimming amounts to 4 bases on V and 0 bases on J, with 12 as the count of junction bases outside the gene matches. CDR1 and CDR2 are read off the germline V gene as SGHVS and FNYEAQ. Counted from cysteine to phenylalanine, this CDR3 has 18 amino acids. The sequence is cut down to CDR3 DNA, 54 bases in frame from base 1.